The clone carrying this TCR beta chain was seen ten or more times. The antigen is not known. Germline V gives CDR1 MGHDK, CDR2 SYGVNS. The CDR3 covers 11 residues. V lost 1 base and J lost 3, with 1 base in between. Then a second PCR, running roughly 7 to 11 cycles, was carried out with a sample-barcoded 5' primer and a J-beta primer mix. TCRdb called the 5' RACE reads again in MiXCR, with one record for every CDR3 protein. The sample lists 600,000 to 1,000,000 distinct CDR3 sequences, approximately 25% occurring once. The sample originates from a study of blood T cells in healthy people across ages. Findings of the study overall: Greater diversity and more naive CD4+ cells were seen in long-lived donors than in aged donors. Researchers deemed the diversity estimates from one million T cells underestimates.

The same sample was also studied in work on T cells of mothers and their children. That paper states: In this cohort, donors were three healthy Caucasian mothers plus their six children.

The sample consisted of blood. The J gene is TRBJ2-7, the V gene TRBV25-1; D ambiguous. The clonotype comes from a boy between 10 and 17 years old in good health. CDR3 nucleotides: TGTGCCAGCAGTGAATTCTACGAGCAGTACTTC. This gives the protein CASSEFYEQYF.